The TCR beta chain described here comes from a study of OX40 agonist ivuxolimab in advanced cancers. Peripheral blood came from all dose cohorts at three timepoints. Points from the study as a whole: Normalized expansion of T-cell clones was also low for some nonresponders.

Points on this clone: The antigen remains unidentified.

Assay: immunoSEQ multiplex PCR; the TCRdb copy retains only in-frame clones and omits some. This table holds 90,000 to 120,000 clones, more than 85% found once. The CDR3 is 16 residues long. Germline CDR1 and CDR2: LGHNA and YNFKEQ. V was trimmed by 1 base and J by 1 base, leaving 13 bases between them. The clonotype was recovered from an adult with an advanced solid tumor such as melanoma, head and neck, liver or kidney cancer. The V gene is TRBV4-2, the J gene TRBJ1-1; D may be TRBD1 (5 bases). Sequencing used CD4+ or CD8+ T cells sorted from blood, obtained in a trial of the OX40 agonist ivuxolimab. CDR3: CASSQGGARGNTEAFF. For the CDR3, the DNA is TGTGCCAGCAGCCAAGGTGGGGCTAGAGGGAACACTGAAGCTTTCTTT.